This T cell receptor (beta chain) was retrieved from a study of T cells after yellow fever vaccination. Overall study findings and caveats: Clones that expanded after primary vaccination mostly reappeared after the booster (roughly 97% CD4, around 87% CD8). Abundant clonotypes from the bulk population could get into FACS-sorted repertoires as contaminants. By day 5 rather than day 15, the secondary response had peaked, though it was weaker.

TCR cDNA, made by 5'RACE template switching, carried an added universal primer site and UMIs. TCRdb re-called the 5' RACE reads with MiXCR, one entry per CDR3 protein. This sample yields approximately 70,000 distinct CDR3 sequences, of which approximately 6.1% are seen a single time; about 40% belongs to the top ten. The CDR3 has 14 amino acids. Germline trimming cut 2 bases from V and 8 bases from J; bases unmatched to any gene: 4. Germline values: CDR1 SGHRS, CDR2 YFSETQ. The sample holds many counts of this clonotype. The target antigen is unknown. The chain recombines TRBV5-1 with TRBJ2-1; 10 positions match TRBD1. Here the sequenced sample was CD8+ T cells sorted from PBMCs, taken around 45 days after the first yellow fever vaccination. The clonotype was recovered from a young man who received the YFV17D yellow fever vaccine. CDR3 in amino acids: CASSFGQGEDEQFF. DNA of the CDR3: TGCGCCAGCAGCTTCGGACAGGGGGAGGATGAGCAGTTCTTC.